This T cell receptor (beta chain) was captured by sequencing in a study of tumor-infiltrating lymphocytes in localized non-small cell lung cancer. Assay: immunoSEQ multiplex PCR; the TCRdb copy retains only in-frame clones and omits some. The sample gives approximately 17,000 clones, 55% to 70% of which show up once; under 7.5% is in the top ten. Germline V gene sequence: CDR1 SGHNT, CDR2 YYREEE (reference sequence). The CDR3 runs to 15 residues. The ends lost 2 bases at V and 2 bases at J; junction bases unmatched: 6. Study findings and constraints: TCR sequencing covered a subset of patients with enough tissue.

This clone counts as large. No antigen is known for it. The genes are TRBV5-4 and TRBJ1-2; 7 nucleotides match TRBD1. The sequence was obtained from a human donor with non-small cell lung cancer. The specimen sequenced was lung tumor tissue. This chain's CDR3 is CASSFGTVVNYGYTF. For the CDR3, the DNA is TGTGCCAGCAGCTTCGGGACAGTTGTAAACTATGGCTACACCTTC.